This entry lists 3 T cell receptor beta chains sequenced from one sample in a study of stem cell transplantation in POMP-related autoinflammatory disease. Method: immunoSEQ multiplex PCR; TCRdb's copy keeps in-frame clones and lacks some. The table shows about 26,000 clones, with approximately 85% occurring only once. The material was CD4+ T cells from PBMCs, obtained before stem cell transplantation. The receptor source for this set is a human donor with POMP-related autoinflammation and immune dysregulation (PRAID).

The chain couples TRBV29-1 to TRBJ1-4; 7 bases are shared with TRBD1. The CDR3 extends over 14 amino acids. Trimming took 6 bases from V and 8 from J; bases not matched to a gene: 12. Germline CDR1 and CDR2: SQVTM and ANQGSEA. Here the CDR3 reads CSVARDRQEEKLFF. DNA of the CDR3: TGCAGCGTGGCTAGGGACAGACAGGAGGAAAAACTGTTTTTT.

The CDR3 DNA reads as TGCGCCAGCCGTTCGACAGAGAACACTGAAGCTTTCTTT. Its translation is CASRSTENTEAFF. V gene TRBV5-1 combines with J gene TRBJ1-1; tentatively, D is TRBD1 (5 bases). The CDR3 extends over 13 amino acids. The germline gives CDR1 SGHRS, CDR2 YFSETQ. The ends were cut back, 7 bases at V and 1 base at J, with 11 bases in the middle.

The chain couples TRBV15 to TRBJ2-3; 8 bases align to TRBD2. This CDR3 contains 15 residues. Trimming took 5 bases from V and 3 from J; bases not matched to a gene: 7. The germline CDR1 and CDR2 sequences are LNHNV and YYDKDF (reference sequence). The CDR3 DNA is TGTGCCACCAGCCGTCGGGGGGGTGAAACAGATACGCAGTATTTT. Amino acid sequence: CATSRRGGETDTQYF.